This T cell receptor (beta chain) was sequenced for a study of T cells in Graves' hyperthyroidism and ophthalmopathy. Study-level findings and limits: Patients with ophthalmopathy were separated from those with stable hyperthyroidism by a 13 V-J model. Within blood appeared most thyroid clonotypes that had expanded above 0.001.

RNA transcripts served as the template for amplifying TCR beta CDR3 regions. RT-PCR in the first round (using the HTBI primer set) targeted the TCR CDR3. Each CDR3 protein gets one entry after TCRdb re-called the multiplex PCR reads with MiXCR. The sample gives roughly 56,000 distinct CDR3 sequences, around half of which show up once; 12% is in the top ten. The CDR3 loop spans 15 amino acids. Trimming left V 0 bases short and J 5 bases short, with 11 bases between. Looked up from germline, CDR1 is SGHNT and CDR2 is YYREEE (reference sequence). Disease lasting under 3 months, a NOSPECS grade of at least 4, and a Clinical Activity Score of at least 3 were features of the ophthalmopathy patients. The PBMCs had their origin in 8.5 to 10 ml of fresh peripheral blood. In the case of this clonotype: The antigen is undetermined.

Material: blood. The clonotype comes from a woman aged 30 to 39 with Graves' ophthalmopathy. The gene calls are TRBV5-4 and TRBJ1-4, with D tentatively TRBD1 (5 bases). CDR3 DNA: TGTGCCAGCAGCTTGGCCGGGACGTGGAATGAAAAACTGTTTTTT. Translating gives CASSLAGTWNEKLFF.